The 16 T cell receptor beta chains given below trace back to one sample, sequenced in a study of blood T cell repertoires in COVID-19. TCRdb's copy holds only in-frame clones and misses some; the assay was immunoSEQ multiplex PCR. The top ten clones hold approximately 10% of a sample with around 19,000 clones, 85% to 90% of them seen once. The sequencing input was peripheral blood. All receptors come from a human donor in a cohort sampled during active COVID-19.

This chain links TRBV4-3 with TRBJ2-4; no clear D. Germline V gene sequence: CDR1 LGHNA, CDR2 YSLEER. Trimming stripped 3 bases from V and 7 bases from J, with 19 bases between. The CDR3 extends over 16 amino acids. In nucleotides, the CDR3 is TGCGCCAGCAGCCACTCGACGGAGTCGCGTAGGAACATTCAGTACTTC. Protein: CASSHSTESRRNIQYF.

The chain has TRBV4-1 and TRBJ1-4; D is unresolved. Germline CDR1 and CDR2: MGHRA and YSYEKL. CDR3 length: 15 residues. With 3 bases removed from V and 3 bases from J, the gap between germline ends came to 11 bases. CDR3 loop: CASSQGFGANEKLFF. The CDR3 bases are TGCGCCAGCAGCCAGGGTTTTGGAGCTAATGAAAAACTGTTTTTT.

This clone was counted once. At one end the junction does not follow the germline gene, possibly because of a read error. The chain uses TRBV7-7 and TRBJ2-1; 11 bases align to TRBD1. The CDR3 consists of 15 residues. CDR1 and CDR2 (germline): SSHAT, FNYEAQ (reference sequence). CDR3 sequence reads: CASSTGTGGYNEQFF. For the CDR3, the DNA is TGTGCTAGCAGCACCGGGACAGGGGGATACAATGAGCAGTTCTTC.

The chain recombines TRBV19 with TRBJ2-5; D is unclear. The CDR3 loop spans 11 amino acids. Germline V gene lookup returns CDR1 LNHDA and CDR2 SQIVND (reference sequence). The V and J ends lost 6 bases and 0 bases respectively, with 2 bases between them. DNA of the CDR3: TGTGCCAGTAGCGACCAAGAGACCCAGTACTTC. Amino acids: CASSDQETQYF.

The V and J genes are TRBV5-1 and TRBJ2-5; 7 bases line up with TRBD2. The trim removed 4 bases at V and 5 bases at J, leaving 11 bases unmatched. Germline CDR1 is SGHRS and CDR2 is YFSETQ. The CDR3 is 15 amino acids. The CDR3 bases are TGCGCCAGCAGCCTCTCTAGCGGAGCGGGGGAGACCCAGTACTTC. This encodes CASSLSSGAGETQYF. Using reference TRBV5-1 and TRBJ2-5 for the parts outside the CDR3, the full variable domain is KAGVTQTPRYLIKTRGQQVTLSCSPISGHRSVSWYQQTPGQGLQFLFEYFSETQRNKGNFPGRFSGRQFSNSRSEMNVSTLELGDSALYLCASSLSSGAGETQYFGPGTRLLVL.

This chain links TRBV4-2 with TRBJ1-5; a weak D match, TRBD1 (5 bases). The CDR3 has 15 amino acids. CDR1 and CDR2 (germline): LGHNA, YNFKEQ. The V and J ends lost 4 bases and 4 bases respectively, with 14 bases between them. The CDR3 coding sequence is TGTGCCAGCAGCCCCGAGGGGCGGGAAAATCAGCCCCAGCATTTT. Amino acid sequence: CASSPEGRENQPQHF.

The rearrangement joins TRBV5-1 to TRBJ2-7; the match to TRBD1 covers 7 bases. V dropped 0 bases and J dropped 3; count of bases not matched to a gene: 6. CDR3 length: 15 residues. Per the germline V gene, CDR1 is SGHRS and CDR2 is YFSETQ. The CDR3 DNA follows: TGCGCCAGCAGCTTGGTGGACAGGTCGGTCTACGAGCAGTACTTC. It translates to CASSLVDRSVYEQYF. Looking up the rest from reference TRBV5-1 and TRBJ2-7 gives the full variable domain: KAGVTQTPRYLIKTRGQQVTLSCSPISGHRSVSWYQQTPGQGLQFLFEYFSETQRNKGNFPGRFSGRQFSNSRSEMNVSTLELGDSALYLCASSLVDRSVYEQYFGPGTRLTVT.

Note on this clone: An end of the junction differs from the germline gene, which may be a read error. The chain joins TRBV7-7 to TRBJ2-1, with 8 positions matching TRBD2. The length of the CDR3 is 15 residues. Looked up from germline, CDR1 is SSHAT and CDR2 is FNYEAQ (reference sequence). The CDR3 region is CASSSSPGTSNEQFF. Written as DNA, the CDR3 is TGTGCTAGCAGCTCATCCCCCGGGACTAGCAATGAGCAGTTCTTC.

In its sample, this clone ranks as medium-sized. This chain uses TRBV7-3 with TRBJ2-7, with TRBD1 matching over 12 bases. With 5 bases clipped from V and 7 bases from J, the junction kept 12 bases outside the gene matches. CDR1 is SGHTA, CDR2 FQGTGA, per germline. The CDR3 has 16 residues. CDR3 protein: CASSPRGGQGALEQYF. The CDR3 region has the DNA TGTGCCAGCAGCCCTCGAGGGGGACAGGGGGCTCTGGAGCAGTACTTC.

The J gene is TRBJ2-1, the V gene TRBV6-5; 13 positions agree with TRBD2. V lost 6 bases, J lost 9 bases, and 8 bases stayed unmatched. Germline V gene sequence: CDR1 MNHEY, CDR2 SVGAGI. This CDR3 spans 15 amino acids. The CDR3 DNA reads TGTGCCAGCAGAGCCCCGGGACTAGCGGGATTTGAGCAGTTCTTC. This codes for CASRAPGLAGFEQFF.

The V and J genes are TRBV9 and TRBJ2-2, with D possibly TRBD2 on 6 matching bases. The V gene lost 10 bases and the J gene lost 5 bases, with 18 bases spanning the gap. This CDR3 region has 14 residues. Germline lookup yields CDR1 SGDLS and CDR2 YYNGEE. CDR3 protein: CASRTTPSTGELFF. The CDR3 coding sequence is TGTGCCTCCAGGACTACCCCGAGTACCGGGGAGCTGTTTTTT.

The chain recombines TRBV7-9 with TRBJ1-1, with a tentative D call TRBD1 (6 bases). V was shortened by 6 bases and J by 6 bases, with 17 bases between the two germline ends. This CDR3 comprises 14 residues. Germline V lookup: CDR1 SEHNR, CDR2 FQNEAQ (reference sequence). Written as DNA, the CDR3 is TGTGCCAGCAGGGGCGGGGGGCCGGACGCTGAAGCTTTCTTT. This sequence encodes CASRGGGPDAEAFF.

The chain carries TRBV28 and TRBJ1-3; 9 bases map to TRBD1. V lost 5 bases and J lost 3; bases outside the gene matches: 5. CDR3 size: 15 residues. Germline values: CDR1 MDHEN, CDR2 SYDVKM. CDR3 region: CASSLQGAGGNTIYF. DNA of the CDR3: TGTGCCAGCAGTCTACAGGGGGCTGGTGGAAACACCATATATTTT.

The chain uses TRBV18 and TRBJ2-2, with 7 bases that match TRBD1. V lost 1 base and J lost 0; bases outside the gene matches: 8. The germline V gene has CDR1 KGHSH and CDR2 LQKENI. The CDR3 is made up of 18 amino acids. CDR3 bases: TGTGCCAGCTCACCACAGGGACAGAGAAAAACGAACACCGGGGAGCTGTTTTTT. It encodes CASSPQGQRKTNTGELFF. The whole variable domain, remainder taken from reference TRBV18 and TRBJ2-2, is NAGVMQNPRHLVRRRGQEARLRCSPMKGHSHVYWYRQLPEEGLKFMVYLQKENIIDESGMPKERFSAEFPKEGPSILRIQQVVRGDSAAYFCASSPQGQRKTNTGELFFGEGSRLTVL.

This clone was seen a handful of times. This chain connects TRBV5-1 to TRBJ2-7; TRBD1 aligns across 8 bases. Germline V lookup: CDR1 SGHRS, CDR2 YFSETQ. V dropped 0 bases and J dropped 1; count of bases not matched to a gene: 3. The CDR3 is made up of 15 amino acids. For the CDR3, the DNA is TGCGCCAGCAGCTTGGCAGGACAGGGATCCTACGAGCAGTACTTC. This encodes CASSLAGQGSYEQYF.

V gene TRBV5-6 combines with J gene TRBJ2-3; TRBD2 matches at 8 bases. V was pared by 2 bases and J by 0 bases, with 8 bases of the junction left unmatched. In germline, CDR1 is SGHDT, CDR2 YYEEEE. The CDR3 length is 17 residues. The CDR3, as DNA: TGTGCCAGCAGCTTCGACCTACTAGCGGCTAGCACAGATACGCAGTATTTT. Protein: CASSFDLLAASTDTQYF.